These 17 T cell receptor beta chains originate from one sample sequenced in a study of T cells in Graves' hyperthyroidism and ophthalmopathy. Amplification yielded TCR beta CDR3 regions, with RNA transcripts as the source. The primer set for the first-round RT-PCR of the TCR CDR3 was HTBI. TCRdb independently ran MiXCR on the multiplex PCR reads; one entry per CDR3 protein. Of 200,000 to 300,000 distinct CDR3 sequences in the sample, roughly 17% were seen once. Input material: blood. The receptors were gathered from a woman aged 18-29 years with Graves' ophthalmopathy.

This clonotype was detected ten times or more. CDR3 bases: TGTGCCAGCAGCCAAGATAATGGGTGGGGCTACACCTTC. It is translated as CASSQDNGWGYTF. The genes are TRBV3-1 and TRBJ1-2; D unresolved. Between the trimmed V and J ends, which lost 0 bases and 8 bases, there was a span of 10 bases. The CDR3 totals 13 residues. Germline-derived CDR1 and CDR2 are LGHDT and YNNKEL (reference sequence).

Only a few counts were recorded for this clonotype. A much larger clone lies a single base off, so this may be a read error. V gene TRBV12-5 combines with J gene TRBJ2-3, with D hard to call. Germline-derived CDR1 and CDR2 are LGHNT and FRNRAP. The CDR3 has 15 residues. V gave up 4 bases and J gave up 2 bases, with 13 bases separating them. For the CDR3, the DNA is TGTGCTAGTGGTTATGTGACTCCTTACACAGATACGCAGTATTTT. It translates to CASGYVTPYTDTQYF.

The chain recombines TRBV2 with TRBJ1-5, with TRBD1 identical over 10 bases. CDR3 length: 15 amino acids. V dropped 7 bases and J dropped 1; count of bases not matched to a gene: 4. Germline V lookup: CDR1 SNHLY, CDR2 FYNNEI. The CDR3 coding sequence is TGTGCCAGCACGACAGGGGGCAACAGCAATCAGCCCCAGCATTTT. Translated, it gives CASTTGGNSNQPQHF. The variable domain in full, completed from reference TRBV2 and TRBJ1-5, reads EPEVTQTPSHQVTQMGQEVILRCVPISNHLYFYWYRQILGQKVEFLVSFYNNEISEKSEIFDDQFSVERPDGSNFTLKIRSTKLEDSAMYFCASTTGGNSNQPQHFGDGTRLSIL.

This clonotype was counted many times. J is TRBJ2-7 and V is TRBV28; D might be TRBD1 or TRBD2, each matching 5 bases. V shed 6 bases and J shed 4 bases, with 16 bases lying between them. Germline V gives CDR1 MDHEN, CDR2 SYDVKM. The CDR3 has 14 amino acids. The CDR3 nucleotides are TGTGCCAGCAGCCGGGACCCCATCTGGTACGAGCAGTACTTC. This codes for CASSRDPIWYEQYF.

The J gene is TRBJ2-3, the V gene TRBV19; TRBD2 matches 7 bases. Germline-derived CDR1 and CDR2 are LNHDA and SQIVND (reference sequence). This CDR3 region has 16 residues. Trimming cost V 11 bases and J 3 bases; bases outside gene matches: 17. Here the CDR3 DNA reads TGTGCCTCATGGGTCGGGAGGTTACCAGGGACAGATACGCAGTATTTT. Its protein product is CASWVGRLPGTDTQYF.

This clonotype has at least ten counts. V usage is TRBV7-3 and J usage is TRBJ2-3, with 8 bases fitting TRBD2. Trimming at V came to 6 bases and at J to 2 bases, leaving 7 bases not matched to a gene. CDR1 is SGHTA, CDR2 FQGTGA, per germline. This CDR3 is built from 15 residues. The CDR3 spells CASRSRGANTDTQYF. Written as DNA, the CDR3 is TGTGCCAGCAGGTCGCGGGGGGCAAACACAGATACGCAGTATTTT.

This chain joins TRBV20-1 and TRBJ1-2; a weak D match, TRBD1 (6 bases). With 5 bases removed from V and 2 bases from J, the gap between germline ends came to 12 bases. CDR3 length equals 13 residues. Germline CDR1 is DFQATT and CDR2 is SNEGSKA (reference sequence). CDR3 sequence (DNA): TGCAGTGCTGGGGGGCTCTGGAACTATGGCTACACCTTC. Protein sequence: CSAGGLWNYGYTF.

This clonotype was recorded at least ten times. This sequence joins TRBV7-9 and TRBJ1-2; possible D gene TRBD1, 6 bases. This CDR3 is built from 12 residues. Trimming left V 5 bases short and J 6 bases short, with 10 bases between. Germline values: CDR1 SEHNR, CDR2 FQNEAQ (reference sequence). Here the CDR3 reads CASSDHRDGYTF. Written as DNA, the CDR3 is TGTGCCAGCAGCGACCACAGGGATGGCTACACCTTC.

The sample holds many counts of this clonotype. The gene calls are TRBV28 and TRBJ1-5; TRBD1 might be the D (6 bases). Germline lookup yields CDR1 MDHEN and CDR2 SYDVKM. This CDR3 is 15 amino acids long. V dropped 3 bases and J dropped 6 bases, with 15 bases sitting between them. CDR3 bases: TGTGCCAGCAGTTTTCCGGGGACAAATAGTCAGCCCCAGCATTTT. Translating it yields CASSFPGTNSQPQHF.

This clonotype was detected many times. The chain joins TRBV2 to TRBJ2-1; tentative D call: TRBD1 (7 bases). CDR3 length: 15 amino acids. CDR1 and CDR2 from the germline V gene are SNHLY and FYNNEI. Trimming took off 4 bases at V and 9 bases at J, with 19 bases between the two ends. DNA of the CDR3: TGTGCCAGCAGTGGTCAGGGGGGTAATTACGGTGAGCAGTTCTTC. Translation gives CASSGQGGNYGEQFF.

There are many counts of this clonotype. The rearrangement joins TRBV20-1 to TRBJ2-7, with 7 bases identical to TRBD1. The germline gives CDR1 DFQATT, CDR2 SNEGSKA (reference sequence). This CDR3 is built from 17 residues. The trim removed 6 bases at V and 1 base at J, leaving 18 bases unmatched. This chain's CDR3 is CSADTRDRRVLSYEQYF. Here the CDR3 DNA reads TGCAGTGCGGACACCCGGGACAGACGAGTATTATCCTACGAGCAGTACTTC.

This clonotype was observed many times. The chain uses TRBV7-3 and TRBJ1-6; 8 bases line up with TRBD1. CDR1 and CDR2 from the germline V gene are SGHTA and FQGTGA. The ends lost 5 bases at V and 10 bases at J; junction bases unmatched: 10. The CDR3 is made up of 15 amino acids. CDR3 bases: TGTGCCAGCAGCACGTCCGGGACAGGACAATCACCCCTCCACTTT. As protein: CASSTSGTGQSPLHF. Combining the CDR3 with reference TRBV7-3 and TRBJ1-6 gives the whole variable domain GAGVSQTPSNKVTEKGKYVELRCDPISGHTALYWYRQSLGQGPEFLIYFQGTGAADDSGLPNDRFFAVRPEGSVSTLKIQRTERGDSAVYLCASSTSGTGQSPLHFGNGTRLTVT.

This clonotype has at least ten counts. The chain employs TRBV18 and TRBJ1-1; D perhaps matches TRBD1 (5 bases). The CDR3 runs to 14 residues. CDR1 is KGHSH and CDR2 is LQKENI in the germline V gene. V was shortened by 3 bases and J by 5 bases, with 13 bases between the two germline ends. CDR3 nucleotide sequence: TGTGCCAGCTCACCGAGCGGGGGAGGGACTGAAGCTTTCTTT. Its protein is CASSPSGGGTEAFF. Full variable domain (rest looked up from reference TRBV18 and TRBJ1-1): NAGVMQNPRHLVRRRGQEARLRCSPMKGHSHVYWYRQLPEEGLKFMVYLQKENIIDESGMPKERFSAEFPKEGPSILRIQQVVRGDSAAYFCASSPSGGGTEAFFGQGTRLTVV.

This clonotype was found many times. The V call is TRBV7-9, the J call TRBJ1-1, with 8 positions matching TRBD1. The CDR3 runs 14 residues. Germline loops: CDR1 SEHNR, CDR2 FQNEAQ (reference sequence). The V segment lost 2 bases and the J segment 3 bases; nucleotides outside the gene matches: 2. The DNA of the CDR3 is TGTGCCAGCAGCTTACAGGGGGCGCACACTGAAGCTTTCTTT. Translation gives CASSLQGAHTEAFF. The complete variable domain, with remaining parts taken from reference TRBV7-9 and TRBJ1-1, reads DTGVSQNPRHKITKRGQNVTFRCDPISEHNRLYWYRQTLGQGPEFLTYFQNEAQLEKSRLLSDRFSAERPKGSFSTLEIQRTEQGDSAMYLCASSLQGAHTEAFFGQGTRLTVV.

This clonotype was detected many times. The chain links TRBV9 to TRBJ2-3; the D gene could be TRBD1 or TRBD2 (6 bases each). Germline assignment: CDR1 SGDLS and CDR2 YYNGEE. The CDR3 runs 16 residues. V dropped 0 bases and J dropped 5 bases, with 16 bases sitting between them. The CDR3 loop is CASSVVGQTGLDTQYF. CDR3 DNA sequence: TGTGCCAGCAGCGTAGTTGGACAGACGGGACTAGATACGCAGTATTTT.

This clonotype was counted a few times. The gene calls are TRBV19 and TRBJ2-7, with D unclear. The CDR3 loop spans 14 amino acids. V gave up 4 bases and J gave up 0 bases, with 10 bases separating them. Germline V gene data show CDR1 as LNHDA and CDR2 as SQIVND (reference sequence). CDR3 region: CASSSQMSSYEQYF. As DNA, the CDR3 is TGTGCCAGTAGTAGCCAAATGAGCTCCTACGAGCAGTACTTC.

This clonotype occurred many times. The rearrangement uses TRBV18 and TRBJ2-3; D is uncertain. V was cut by 3 bases and J by 5 bases, with 9 bases left in between. The CDR3 consists of 13 residues. Germline V CDR1 and CDR2: KGHSH, LQKENI. DNA for the CDR3: TGTGCCAGCTCACCCCGACTGAAAGATACGCAGTATTTT. It specifies CASSPRLKDTQYF.